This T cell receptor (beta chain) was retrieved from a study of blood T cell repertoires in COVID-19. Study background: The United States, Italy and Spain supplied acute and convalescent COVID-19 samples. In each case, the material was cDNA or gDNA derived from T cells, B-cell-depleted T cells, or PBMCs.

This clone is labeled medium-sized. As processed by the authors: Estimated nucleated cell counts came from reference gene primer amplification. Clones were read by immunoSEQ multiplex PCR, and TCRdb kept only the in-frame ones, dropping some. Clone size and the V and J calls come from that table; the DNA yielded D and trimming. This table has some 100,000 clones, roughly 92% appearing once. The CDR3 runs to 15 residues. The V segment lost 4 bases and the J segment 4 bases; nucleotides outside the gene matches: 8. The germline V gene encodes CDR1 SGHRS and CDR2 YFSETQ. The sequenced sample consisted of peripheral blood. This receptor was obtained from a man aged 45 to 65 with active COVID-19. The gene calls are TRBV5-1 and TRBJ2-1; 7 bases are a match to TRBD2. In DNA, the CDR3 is TGCGCCAGCAGCACCGGGGGGAGGTGGTACAATGAGCAGTTCTTC. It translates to CASSTGGRWYNEQFF.